This TCR beta chain was sequenced in a study of T cell repertoires in cytomegalovirus infection. TCRdb re-called the reads through MiXCR, storing one row per CDR3 protein. The profile covers roughly 600,000 distinct CDR3 sequences, with 20% to 25% appearing a single time and roughly 8% taken by the ten largest. CDR3 length: 15 amino acids. CDR1 is LNHNV, CDR2 YYDKDF, per germline (reference sequence). The ends were cut back, 0 bases at V and 6 bases at J, with 12 bases in the middle. This clonotype has at least ten counts. The sample was CD8+ T cells from PBMCs. The chain employs TRBV15 and TRBJ2-4, with D maybe TRBD1 (6 bases). The sequence was obtained from a human donor in good health (CMV status not recorded). Some clones in this sample may be carry-over from other donors' samples. DNA for the CDR3: TGTGCCACCAGCAGAGATCAGGGGCGTTCAAACATTCAGTACTTC. It codes for CATSRDQGRSNIQYF.